What follows describes a single T cell receptor (beta chain). The data were obtained in a study of blood T cell repertoires in COVID-19. Across the whole study: Whether acute or convalescent, the COVID-19 samples came from the United States, Italy and Spain. T cells, B-cell-depleted T cells, or PBMCs supplied cDNA or gDNA.

CDR3 length: 18 amino acids. CDR1 SGHRS and CDR2 YFSETQ come from the germline V gene. V lost 6 bases and J 1 base, leaving 23 bases between the germline ends. As handled by the study authors: From reference gene primer amplification, estimates of nucleated cell counts were derived. Produced via immunoSEQ multiplex PCR; TCRdb's table is partial and in-frame only. Clone size and the V and J calls come from that table; the DNA yielded D and trimming. In the table there are tens of thousands of clones, around 75% of which are singletons. The V and J genes are TRBV5-1 and TRBJ1-3; D is unclear. The sequencing sample was made of peripheral blood. The receptor was derived from a human donor in a cohort sampled during active COVID-19. CDR3 coding DNA: TGCGCCAGCATCAAGCTCCTCGCCGGACTGAATTCTGGAAACACCATATATTTT. It codes for CASIKLLAGLNSGNTIYF.